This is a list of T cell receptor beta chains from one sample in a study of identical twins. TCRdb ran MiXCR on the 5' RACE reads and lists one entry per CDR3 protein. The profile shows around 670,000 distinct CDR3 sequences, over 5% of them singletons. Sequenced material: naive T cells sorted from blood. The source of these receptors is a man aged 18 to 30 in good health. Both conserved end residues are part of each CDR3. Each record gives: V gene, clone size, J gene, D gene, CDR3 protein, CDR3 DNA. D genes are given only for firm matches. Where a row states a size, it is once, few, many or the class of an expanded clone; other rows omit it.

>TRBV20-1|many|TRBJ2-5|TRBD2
CSARKAGLAGKKETQYF
TGCAGTGCTAGAAAGGCAGGGCTAGCGGGAAAGAAAGAGACCCAGTACTTC
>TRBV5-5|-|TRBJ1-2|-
CASSPGRSYTF
TGTGCCAGCAGCCCCGGGAGGAGCTACACCTTC
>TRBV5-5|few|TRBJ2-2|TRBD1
CASSLSPGGRTGELFF
TGTGCCAGCAGCTTGTCCCCAGGGGGCCGGACCGGGGAGCTGTTTTTT
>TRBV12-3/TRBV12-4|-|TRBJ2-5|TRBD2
CASTPVAGWRETQYF
TGTGCCAGCACCCCCGTAGCGGGGTGGCGGGAGACCCAGTACTTC
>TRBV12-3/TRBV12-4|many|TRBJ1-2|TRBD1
CASSPGQGRNYGYTF
TGTGCCAGCAGCCCGGGACAGGGGCGTAACTATGGCTACACCTTC
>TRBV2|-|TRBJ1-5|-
CASSEGGQGNQPQHF
TGTGCCAGCAGTGAAGGCGGTCAGGGCAATCAGCCCCAGCATTTT
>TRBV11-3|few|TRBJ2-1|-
CASSFKRTEQFF
TGTGCCAGCAGCTTCAAGCGGACTGAGCAGTTCTTC
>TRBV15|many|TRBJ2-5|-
CATSRDIREMTETQYF
TGTGCCACCAGCAGAGATATCCGGGAGATGACGGAGACCCAGTACTTC
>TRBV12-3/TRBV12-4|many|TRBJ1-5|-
CASSFWGRSNQPQHF
TGTGCCAGCAGTTTCTGGGGTAGGAGCAATCAGCCCCAGCATTTT
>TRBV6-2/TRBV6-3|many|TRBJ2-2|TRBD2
CASSWPGLANTGELFF
TGTGCCAGCAGTTGGCCGGGACTAGCGAACACCGGGGAGCTGTTTTTT
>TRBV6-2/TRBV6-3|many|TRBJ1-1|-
CASRTGRRGNTEAFF
TGTGCCAGCAGGACCGGTCGACGGGGGAACACTGAAGCTTTCTTT
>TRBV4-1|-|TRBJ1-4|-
CASSQGRGEKLFF
TGCGCCAGCAGCCAGGGGAGAGGGGAAAAACTGTTTTTT
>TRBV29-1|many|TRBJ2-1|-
CSVEVVDNEQFF
TGCAGCGTTGAAGTGGTGGACAATGAGCAGTTCTTC
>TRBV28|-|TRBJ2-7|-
CASSALKPYEQYF
TGTGCCAGCAGTGCCTTAAAACCCTACGAGCAGTACTTC
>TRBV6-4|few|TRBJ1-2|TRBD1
CASSEGGGDYGYTF
TGTGCCAGCAGTGAAGGAGGGGGCGACTATGGCTACACCTTC
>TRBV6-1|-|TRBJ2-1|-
CASSEAARGGYNEQFF
TGTGCCAGCAGTGAAGCGGCCAGGGGGGGTTACAATGAGCAGTTCTTC
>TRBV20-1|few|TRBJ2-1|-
CSARDWGRQEQFF
TGCAGTGCTAGAGATTGGGGGCGCCAGGAGCAGTTCTTC
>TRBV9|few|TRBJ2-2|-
CASSVAGKKNTGELFF
TGTGCCAGCAGCGTAGCGGGAAAGAAGAACACCGGGGAGCTGTTTTTT
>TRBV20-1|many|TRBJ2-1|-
CSAVTGAYNEQFF
TGCAGTGCTGTGACTGGAGCCTACAATGAGCAGTTCTTC
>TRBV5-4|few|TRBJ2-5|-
CAQRERGKETQYF
TGTGCCCAGCGAGAAAGGGGGAAGGAGACCCAGTACTTC
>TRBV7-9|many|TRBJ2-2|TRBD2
CASSLADSNTGELFF
TGTGCCAGCAGTCTAGCGGACTCGAACACCGGGGAGCTGTTTTTT
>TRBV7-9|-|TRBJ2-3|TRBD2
CASNLPGTSGTDTQYF
TGTGCCAGCAACCTCCCCGGGACTAGCGGCACAGATACGCAGTATTTT
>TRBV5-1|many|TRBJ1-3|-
CASSLTGRYSRTIYF
TGCGCCAGCAGCTTGACCGGCAGGTATTCGAGGACCATATATTTT
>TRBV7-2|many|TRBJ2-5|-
CASSLDSRSETQYF
TGTGCCAGCAGCTTAGATTCGCGGTCAGAGACCCAGTACTTC
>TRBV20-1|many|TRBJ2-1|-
CSARRADSYNEQFF
TGCAGTGCTAGGAGGGCAGACTCCTACAATGAGCAGTTCTTC
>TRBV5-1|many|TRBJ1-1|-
CASSSGLQATNTEAFF
TGCGCCAGCAGCTCAGGACTACAGGCCACGAACACTGAAGCTTTCTTT
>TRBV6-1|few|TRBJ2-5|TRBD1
CASSQPGTGRQTQYF
TGTGCCAGCAGTCAACCCGGGACAGGGAGGCAGACCCAGTACTTC
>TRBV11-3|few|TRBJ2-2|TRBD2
CASSQGLAGNTGELFF
TGTGCCAGCAGTCAAGGACTAGCGGGGAACACCGGGGAGCTGTTTTTT
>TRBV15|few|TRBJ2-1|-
CATRAPGEGRNEQFF
TGTGCCACCAGAGCCCCAGGGGAAGGAAGGAATGAGCAGTTCTTC
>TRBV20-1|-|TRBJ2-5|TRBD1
CSAREPPGTGNRKTQYF
TGCAGTGCTAGAGAACCGCCCGGGACAGGGAATCGAAAGACCCAGTACTTC
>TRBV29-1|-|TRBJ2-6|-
CSAGDGTSGANVLTF
TGCAGCGCCGGAGACGGGACCTCTGGGGCCAACGTCCTGACTTTC
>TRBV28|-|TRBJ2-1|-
CASSSLPGSYNEQFF
TGTGCCAGCAGTTCCTTACCCGGCTCCTACAATGAGCAGTTCTTC
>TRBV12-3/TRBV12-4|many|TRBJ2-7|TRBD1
CASSLDSGTGNPEQYF
TGTGCCAGCAGTTTAGATTCCGGGACAGGAAACCCCGAGCAGTACTTC
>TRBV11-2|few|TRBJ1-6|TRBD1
CASSSLRDRWSPLHF
TGTGCCAGCAGCTCCCTACGGGACAGGTGGTCACCCCTCCACTTT
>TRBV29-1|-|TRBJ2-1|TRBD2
CSVSGLVGSTYNEQFF
TGCAGCGTTTCGGGACTAGTCGGTTCGACCTACAATGAGCAGTTCTTC
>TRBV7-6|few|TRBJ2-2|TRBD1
CASSQLFRGQGAGELFF
TGTGCCAGCAGCCAGTTATTTCGGGGACAGGGGGCCGGGGAGCTGTTTTTT
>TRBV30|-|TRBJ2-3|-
CAWSVGGARTDTQYF
TGTGCCTGGAGTGTAGGAGGGGCACGCACAGATACGCAGTATTTT
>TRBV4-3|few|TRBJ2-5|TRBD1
CASSQDLPGQAYQETQYF
TGCGCCAGCAGCCAAGATCTACCGGGACAGGCGTACCAAGAGACCCAGTACTTC
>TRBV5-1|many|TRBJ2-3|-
CASSPLAADTQYF
TGCGCCAGCAGCCCGTTGGCAGCGGATACGCAGTATTTT
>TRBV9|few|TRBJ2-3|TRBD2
CASSVESGGSTDTQYF
TGTGCCAGCAGCGTAGAAAGCGGGGGAAGCACAGATACGCAGTATTTT
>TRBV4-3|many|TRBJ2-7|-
CASSQDIAAYEQYF
TGCGCCAGCAGCCAAGATATCGCGGCCTACGAGCAGTACTTC
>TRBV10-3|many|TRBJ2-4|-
CAISESLSIQYF
TGTGCCATCAGTGAGTCATTGAGTATTCAGTACTTC
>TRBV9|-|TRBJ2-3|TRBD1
CASSEPGQGITDTQYF
TGTGCCAGCAGCGAACCGGGACAGGGAATCACAGATACGCAGTATTTT
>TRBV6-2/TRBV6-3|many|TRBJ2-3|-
CASSSTQDTQYF
TGTGCCAGCAGCTCGACGCAGGATACGCAGTATTTT
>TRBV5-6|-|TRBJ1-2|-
CASRGRAPTYGYTF
TGTGCCAGCAGGGGCAGAGCGCCGACATATGGCTACACCTTC
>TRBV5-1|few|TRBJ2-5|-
CASSGLEGLETQYF
TGCGCCAGCAGCGGCCTGGAGGGTCTGGAGACCCAGTACTTC
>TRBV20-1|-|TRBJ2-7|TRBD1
CSARDPRQGYEQYF
TGCAGTGCTAGAGATCCGAGACAGGGGTACGAGCAGTACTTC
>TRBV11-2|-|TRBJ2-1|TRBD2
CASSFGLANSYNEQFF
TGTGCCAGCAGCTTCGGACTAGCGAACTCCTACAATGAGCAGTTCTTC